This TCR beta chain appears in the sequencing data of a study of CD8+ T cells in alopecia areata. Study details: Recipients were approximately 7-11-week-old female C3H/HeJ mice grafted with skin from approximately 6-13-month-old C3H/HeJ donors with spontaneous alopecia.

Once RNA had been extracted, it was reverse transcribed into cDNA to act as the sequencing template. Assay: immunoSEQ multiplex PCR; the TCRdb copy retains only in-frame clones and omits some. This repertoire holds 200,000 to 300,000 clones, and none appear only once. Markers used for sorting pooled cutaneous lymph node cells were CD4, CD8alpha, NKG2D, NKG2ACE and others. Looked up from germline, CDR1 is NNHDY and CDR2 is SYVADS. Trimming left V 2 bases short and J 1 base short, with 6 bases between. This CDR3 has 14 amino acids. Study-level points and caveats: For lesional scalp, especially alopecia totalis/universalis, clonality was higher than in normal scalp. Alphabeta T cells residing in normal skin are also sequenced in scalp samples.

This clone turned up a few times. Its target is unknown. The gene symbols are mouse symbols. The read comes to an end 4 residues before the CDR3 does, leaving the germline J gene to fill in the end. Other DNA sequences from this sample encode an identical CDR3 as well. This rearrangement joins TRBV13-3 to TRBJ2-2; unclear D gene. The clonotype was recovered from a C3H/HeJ mouse with alopecia areata. The mouse strain carries the MHC haplotype H2-k. Material for sequencing was CD4+ T cells sorted from a lymph node. The CDR3 sequence is CASSERQNTGQLYF. Partial CDR3 DNA: TGTGCCAGCAGTGAGCGACAAAACACCGGG.